These 32 T cell receptor beta chains were all obtained from the same sample, sequenced in a study of blood T cell repertoires in COVID-19. Using immunoSEQ multiplex PCR, the repertoire was profiled, and TCRdb retains in-frame clones only, with some absent. The repertoire holds around 49,000 clones, approximately 93% seen once, with about 1% in the top ten. Sample: peripheral blood. These receptors all stem from a man aged 55 to 69 with COVID-19, enrolled during active disease.

The chain has TRBV5-4 and TRBJ2-7; 7 positions agree with TRBD2. The CDR3 sequence is 14 residues long. Per the germline V gene, CDR1 is SGHNT and CDR2 is YYREEE (reference sequence). V lost 1 base and J lost 2; bases outside the gene matches: 3. The CDR3 protein is CASSLSGATYEQYF. For the CDR3, the DNA is TGTGCCAGCAGCTTGAGCGGGGCAACCTACGAGCAGTACTTC. The full variable domain, completed using reference TRBV5-4 and TRBJ2-7, is ETGVTQSPTHLIKTRGQQVTLRCSSQSGHNTVSWYQQALGQGPQFIFQYYREEENGRGNFPPRFSGLQFPNYSSELNVNALELDDSALYLCASSLSGATYEQYFGPGTRLTVT.

The gene calls are TRBV10-1 and TRBJ1-1; 7 nucleotides agree with TRBD1. V gave up 4 bases and J gave up 1 base; unmatched junction bases: 6. The CDR3 has 15 residues. Germline V CDR1 and CDR2: WNHNN, SYGVQD (reference sequence). As DNA, the CDR3 is TGCGCCAGCAGTGTGGCAGGGGGAACGAACACTGAAGCTTTCTTT. Protein product: CASSVAGGTNTEAFF.

CDR3 protein: CASSQERVYYGYTF. The CDR3 DNA reads as TGTGCCAGCAGCCAAGAAAGAGTCTACTATGGCTACACCTTC. The genes are TRBV3-1 (or the pseudogene TRBV3-2) and TRBJ1-2; D uncertain. Per germline, CDR1 LGHDT and CDR2 YNNKEL (reference sequence). The V end was cut by 0 bases, the J end by 3 bases, with 8 bases between. The CDR3 sequence is 14 residues long.

This sequence joins TRBV5-1 and TRBJ2-2; 8 bases match TRBD2. The CDR3 is 16 residues long. Germline trimming cut 4 bases from V and 1 base from J; bases unmatched to any gene: 6. Looked up from germline, CDR1 is SGHRS and CDR2 is YFSETQ. In DNA form, the CDR3 reads TGCGCCAGCAGCCTTACTAGCGGCCAGAACACCGGGGAGCTGTTTTTT. It is translated as CASSLTSGQNTGELFF.

The V gene is TRBV5-5, the J gene TRBJ2-7; D may be TRBD1 (5 bases). V dropped 4 bases and J dropped 3 bases, with 17 bases sitting between them. Germline V gene lookup returns CDR1 SGHKS and CDR2 YYEKEE (reference sequence). This CDR3 comprises 15 residues. The CDR3 DNA reads TGTGCCAGCAGCCCCGACAGTGGACGTCGCTACGAGCAGTACTTC. Its translation is CASSPDSGRRYEQYF. Full variable domain (outside the CDR3, taken from reference TRBV5-5 and TRBJ2-7): DAGVTQSPTHLIKTRGQQVTLRCSPISGHKSVSWYQQVLGQGPQFIFQYYEKEERGRGNFPDRFSARQFPNYSSELNVNALLLGDSALYLCASSPDSGRRYEQYFGPGTRLTVT.

This clone was seen a few times. The V call is TRBV2, the J call TRBJ1-2, with a weak D call TRBD1 (5 bases). This CDR3 has 14 amino acids. Looked up from germline, CDR1 is SNHLY and CDR2 is FYNNEI. Trimming took 3 bases from V and 5 from J, leaving 13 bases between them. The CDR3 nucleotides read TGTGCCAGCAGTGAGCAGGGCGTAGGTTATGGCTACACCTTC. Protein: CASSEQGVGYGYTF.

This clone was counted a single time. The CDR3 DNA is TGCGCCAGCAGCCAATCGCAGGGGGCGTATCGAGAGCAGTACTTC. Translated: CASSQSQGAYREQYF. The rearrangement links TRBV4-1 to TRBJ2-7; 8 bases map to TRBD1. V dropped 2 bases and J dropped 7; count of bases not matched to a gene: 10. This CDR3 spans 15 amino acids. Germline assignment: CDR1 MGHRA and CDR2 YSYEKL.

The rearrangement joins TRBV5-5 to TRBJ2-7; tentative D call: TRBD2 (6 bases). This CDR3 has 13 residues. The germline CDR1 and CDR2 sequences are SGHKS and YYEKEE (reference sequence). V dropped 3 bases and J dropped 5 bases, with 12 bases sitting between them. CDR3 sequence: CASSSLEGHEQYF. CDR3 sequence (DNA): TGTGCCAGCAGCTCCTTGGAGGGGCACGAGCAGTACTTC. Variable domain in full (rest from reference TRBV5-5 and TRBJ2-7): DAGVTQSPTHLIKTRGQQVTLRCSPISGHKSVSWYQQVLGQGPQFIFQYYEKEERGRGNFPDRFSARQFPNYSSELNVNALLLGDSALYLCASSSLEGHEQYFGPGTRLTVT.

This clone occurred a few times. The CDR3 here is CASSSPPKVTAGSGNTIYF. The DNA of the CDR3 is TGTGCCAGTAGTTCTCCTCCTAAAGTGACAGCGGGCTCTGGAAACACCATATATTTT. This chain joins TRBV19 and TRBJ1-3; TRBD1 is a possible D gene (5 bases). V lost 5 bases and J lost 0, with 23 bases in between. This CDR3 has 19 amino acids. Germline V gene sequence: CDR1 LNHDA, CDR2 SQIVND (reference sequence).

The V call is TRBV2, the J call TRBJ1-3; 7 nucleotides agree with TRBD1. Germline values: CDR1 SNHLY, CDR2 FYNNEI. This CDR3 is 14 amino acids long. The V and J ends lost 8 bases and 4 bases, in that order; junction bases with no gene match: 8. In nucleotides, the CDR3 is TGTGCCAGCCAGACAGGGTATTCAGGAAACACCATATATTTT. It is translated as CASQTGYSGNTIYF.

The rearrangement joins TRBV9 to TRBJ2-1; weak D call: TRBD1 (6 bases). V was clipped by 0 bases and J by 9 bases, with 13 bases between them. In germline, CDR1 is SGDLS, CDR2 YYNGEE. This CDR3 spans 14 amino acids. The CDR3 loop reads CASSVEDRGSEQFF. CDR3 nucleotides: TGTGCCAGCAGCGTAGAGGACAGAGGAAGTGAGCAGTTCTTC.

The chain links TRBV11-3 to TRBJ2-2; 13 bases agree with TRBD2. This CDR3 has 15 amino acids. Trimming took 4 bases from V and 9 from J; bases not matched to a gene: 5. The V gene's germline CDR1 is SGHNT and CDR2 YENEEA. CDR3 region: CASSYGTSGIRELFF. In nucleotides, the CDR3 is TGTGCCAGCAGCTACGGGACTAGCGGGATTCGGGAGCTGTTTTTT.

The rearrangement links TRBV6-5 to TRBJ1-1; D perhaps matches TRBD1 (5 bases). V lost 6 bases, J lost 3 bases, and 11 bases lay in between. This CDR3 is 13 amino acids long. The germline V gene has CDR1 MNHEY and CDR2 SVGAGI. CDR3 DNA sequence: TGTGCCAGCAGCCAAGGGGTGTACACTGAAGCTTTCTTT. It specifies CASSQGVYTEAFF.

The V and J genes are TRBV11-2 and TRBJ2-7, with a possible D match to TRBD1 (6 bases). The germline V and J ends were trimmed by 4 bases and 3 bases, with 7 bases remaining between them. This CDR3 contains 12 residues. Germline V lookup: CDR1 SGHAT, CDR2 FQNNGV. This CDR3 is CASSSTGYEQYF. The CDR3 DNA reads as TGTGCCAGCAGCTCGACAGGCTACGAGCAGTACTTC.

V is TRBV6-6 and J is TRBJ2-7, with 10 bases that match TRBD2. The germline gives CDR1 MNHNY, CDR2 SVGAGI (reference sequence). Trimming at V came to 6 bases and at J to 0 bases, leaving 5 bases not matched to a gene. The CDR3 totals 15 residues. CDR3 DNA sequence: TGTGCCAGCAGGGGACTAGCGAGATCCTCCTACGAGCAGTACTTC. It encodes CASRGLARSSYEQYF.

This chain connects TRBV10-2 to TRBJ2-3; D is ambiguous. The V end lost 8 bases, the J end lost 6 bases, and 18 bases lay between the germline ends. The V gene's germline CDR1 is WSHSY and CDR2 SAAADI. The length of the CDR3 is 14 residues. The CDR3 DNA is TGCGCCAGCTCTGTCGAAGGCTCCGGGGATACGCAGTATTTT. Its protein is CASSVEGSGDTQYF.

The chain employs TRBV7-9 and TRBJ2-2, with D tentatively TRBD1 (5 bases). The CDR3 sequence is 13 residues long. Trimming removed 4 bases from V and 4 bases from J, with 7 bases in between. Germline assignment: CDR1 SEHNR and CDR2 FQNEAQ (reference sequence). Here the CDR3 reads CASSSQGTGELFF. The CDR3 nucleotides are TGTGCCAGCAGCTCCCAGGGCACCGGGGAGCTGTTTTTT.

V gene TRBV19 combines with J gene TRBJ1-4, with a tentative D call TRBD1 (5 bases). This CDR3 has 14 residues. The ends were cut back, 4 bases at V and 5 bases at J, with 11 bases in the middle. Looked up from germline, CDR1 is LNHDA and CDR2 is SQIVND (reference sequence). The CDR3 sequence: CASSNSGINEKLFF. CDR3 bases: TGTGCCAGTAGTAATTCAGGGATAAATGAAAAACTGTTTTTT.

This sequence joins TRBV5-4 and TRBJ2-1, with D hard to call. CDR1 is SGHNT and CDR2 is YYREEE in the germline V gene (reference sequence). V lost 1 base and J lost 10, with 9 bases in between. The CDR3 covers 12 residues. CDR3 DNA sequence: TGTGCCAGCAGCTTGACAGTGAACGAGCAGTTCTTC. Encoded protein: CASSLTVNEQFF.

The CDR3 spells CASSYSLGAGEKLFF. CDR3 DNA sequence: TGTGCCAGCAGTTACTCGCTGGGGGCTGGTGAAAAACTGTTTTTT. The genes are TRBV6-5 and TRBJ1-4; TRBD1 might be the D (6 bases). The germline V gene encodes CDR1 MNHEY and CDR2 SVGAGI. The V and J ends lost 0 bases and 7 bases respectively, with 12 bases between them. CDR3 size: 15 residues.

The chain is built from TRBV7-9 and TRBJ2-7; 10 nucleotides align to TRBD2. The germline V gene encodes CDR1 SEHNR and CDR2 FQNEAQ (reference sequence). The CDR3 spans 15 residues. With 1 base clipped from V and 2 bases from J, the junction kept 2 bases outside the gene matches. The CDR3 spells CASSLVAGGTYEQYF. CDR3 nucleotides: TGTGCCAGCAGCTTAGTAGCGGGGGGTACCTACGAGCAGTACTTC.

The chain is built from TRBV27 and TRBJ1-5; 7 positions match TRBD1. Germline V gives CDR1 MNHEY, CDR2 SMNVEV (reference sequence). The ends lost 0 bases at V and 4 bases at J; junction bases unmatched: 3. CDR3 size: 15 residues. The CDR3 nucleotides read TGTGCCAGCAGTTTATCTACGACAGGGAATCAGCCCCAGCATTTT. Translating gives CASSLSTTGNQPQHF.

V gene TRBV18 combines with J gene TRBJ1-1, with a weak D call TRBD1 (5 bases). The CDR3 runs 16 residues. V was trimmed by 3 bases and J by 0 bases, leaving 14 bases between them. Germline V gives CDR1 KGHSH, CDR2 LQKENI. The CDR3, as DNA: TGTGCCAGCTCACCTCCCGGGGGACGAGTGAACACTGAAGCTTTCTTT. Translation: CASSPPGGRVNTEAFF.

This chain links TRBV25-1 with TRBJ1-2; D unresolved. Trimming left V 7 bases short and J 2 bases short, with 8 bases between. The CDR3 is 12 amino acids. The germline V gene encodes CDR1 MGHDK and CDR2 SYGVNS. DNA of the CDR3: TGTGCCAGCACGGGAGGGAACTATGGCTACACCTTC. Amino acid sequence: CASTGGNYGYTF.

The gene calls are TRBV5-1 and TRBJ1-4, with D possibly TRBD1 on 6 matching bases. The V end was cut by 0 bases, the J end by 3 bases, with 9 bases between. Germline loops: CDR1 SGHRS, CDR2 YFSETQ. The length of the CDR3 is 15 residues. The CDR3 nucleotides read TGCGCCAGCAGCTTGGAGGGGGTAGCTAATGAAAAACTGTTTTTT. Protein product: CASSLEGVANEKLFF.

This rearrangement joins TRBV11-2 to TRBJ1-3; D call uncertain. CDR1 is SGHAT and CDR2 is FQNNGV in the germline V gene. This CDR3 spans 14 amino acids. Trimming removed 4 bases from V and 3 bases from J, with 10 bases in between. CDR3 loop: CASSSGIYGNTIYF. In nucleotides, the CDR3 is TGTGCCAGCAGCTCGGGGATATATGGAAACACCATATATTTT. The full variable domain, completed using reference TRBV11-2 and TRBJ1-3, is EAGVAQSPRYKIIEKRQSVAFWCNPISGHATLYWYQQILGQGPKLLIQFQNNGVVDDSQLPKDRFSAERLKGVDSTLKIQPAKLEDSAVYLCASSSGIYGNTIYFGEGSWLTVV.

The chain carries TRBV5-6 and TRBJ1-5; TRBD1 aligns across 7 bases. Germline V gene data show CDR1 as SGHDT and CDR2 as YYEEEE. With V trimmed by 3 bases and J by 3 bases, 6 bases remained unmatched. The CDR3 length is 15 residues. CDR3 DNA sequence: TGTGCCAGCAGCTGGGGCAGGGGGGACAATCAGCCCCAGCATTTT. Its protein is CASSWGRGDNQPQHF.

The chain uses TRBV2 and TRBJ1-1; D gene ambiguous. V was pared by 8 bases and J by 1 base, with 14 bases between. The V gene's germline CDR1 is SNHLY and CDR2 FYNNEI. This CDR3 has 14 residues. The CDR3 nucleotides are TGTGCCAGCGATACCCAGGCTGGGAACACTGAAGCTTTCTTT. Its protein product is CASDTQAGNTEAFF.

The V gene is TRBV10-3, the J gene TRBJ1-4, with D unresolved. This CDR3 contains 15 residues. Trimming took 3 bases from V and 8 from J, leaving 16 bases between them. In germline, CDR1 is ENHRY, CDR2 SYGVKD. The CDR3 sequence: CAISESPRGEEKLFF. The CDR3 DNA reads TGTGCCATCAGTGAATCGCCCCGGGGTGAGGAAAAACTGTTTTTT.

V usage is TRBV5-4 and J usage is TRBJ1-4, with D uncertain. V lost 2 bases and J lost 8, with 10 bases in between. This CDR3 is 13 amino acids long. Germline V gives CDR1 SGHNT, CDR2 YYREEE (reference sequence). The CDR3: CASSFGGREKLFF. CDR3 bases: TGTGCCAGCAGCTTCGGAGGGCGCGAAAAACTGTTTTTT. Looking up the rest from reference TRBV5-4 and TRBJ1-4 gives the full variable domain: ETGVTQSPTHLIKTRGQQVTLRCSSQSGHNTVSWYQQALGQGPQFIFQYYREEENGRGNFPPRFSGLQFPNYSSELNVNALELDDSALYLCASSFGGREKLFFGSGTQLSVL.

V is TRBV6-5 and J is TRBJ1-1; TRBD1 might be the D (5 bases). This CDR3 is built from 16 residues. The germline CDR1 and CDR2 sequences are MNHEY and SVGAGI. Trimming took 0 bases from V and 1 from J, leaving 12 bases between them. Here the CDR3 reads CASSYSSGQPNTEAFF. For the CDR3, the DNA is TGTGCCAGCAGTTACTCGTCTGGACAACCGAACACTGAAGCTTTCTTT.

This clone occurred once. The chain combines TRBV27 with TRBJ2-1, with 13 bases aligning to TRBD2. The CDR3 is 15 amino acids. V shed 3 bases, J shed 9 bases, and the junction held 5 bases outside the gene matches. From germline, CDR1 is MNHEY and CDR2 SMNVEV (reference sequence). The CDR3 DNA is TGTGCCAGCAGTTTTAGGACTAGCGGGAGTGGTGAGCAGTTCTTC. It specifies CASSFRTSGSGEQFF.